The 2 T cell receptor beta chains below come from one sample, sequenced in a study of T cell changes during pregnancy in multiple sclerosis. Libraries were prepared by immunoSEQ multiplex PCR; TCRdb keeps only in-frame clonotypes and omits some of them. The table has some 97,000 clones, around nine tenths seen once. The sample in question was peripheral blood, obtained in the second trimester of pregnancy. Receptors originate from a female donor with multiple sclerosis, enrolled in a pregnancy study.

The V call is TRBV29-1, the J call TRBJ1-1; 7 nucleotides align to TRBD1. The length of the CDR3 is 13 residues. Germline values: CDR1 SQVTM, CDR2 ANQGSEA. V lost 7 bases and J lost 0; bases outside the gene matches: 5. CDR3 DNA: TGCAGCGGCAACAGGGGAATGAACACTGAAGCTTTCTTT. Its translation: CSGNRGMNTEAFF. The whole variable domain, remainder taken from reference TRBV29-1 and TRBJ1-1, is SAVISQKPSRDICQRGTSLTIQCQVDSQVTMMFWYRQQPGQSLTLIATANQGSEATYESGFVIDKFPISRPNLTFSTLTVSNMSPEDSSIYLCSGNRGMNTEAFFGQGTRLTVV.

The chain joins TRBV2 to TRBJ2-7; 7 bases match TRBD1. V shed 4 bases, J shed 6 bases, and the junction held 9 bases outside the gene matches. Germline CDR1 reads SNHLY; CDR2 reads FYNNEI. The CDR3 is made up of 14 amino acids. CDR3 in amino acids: CASSVGQISSEQYF. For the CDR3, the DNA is TGTGCCAGCAGTGTGGGACAGATTTCATCCGAGCAGTACTTC.